This T cell receptor (beta chain) was captured by sequencing in a study of identical twins. The authors used template switching to add a universal primer site and gave cDNA unique molecular identifiers. MiXCR was run by TCRdb on the 5' RACE reads, yielding one entry per CDR3 protein. The sample comprises roughly 1,500,000 distinct CDR3 sequences, around a third of which are singletons, and about 0.3% rests with the top ten. As to this clonotype: Antigen specificity is unknown.

Findings and limits, study-wide: Whereas memory repertoires showed no such difference, abundant cord blood beta clonotypes carried fewer insertions. Sharing of beta out-of-frame sequences by twins showed a weaker excess.

The CDR3 extends over 13 amino acids. V lost 8 bases, J lost 6 bases, and 8 bases stayed unmatched. Per germline, CDR1 SNHLY and CDR2 FYNNEI. The chain combines TRBV2 with TRBJ1-1; 8 nucleotides align to TRBD1. This receptor was identified in a newborn girl in good health. The sample consisted of cord blood. This CDR3 is CASVDRGRAEAFF. The CDR3 nucleotides read TGTGCCAGCGTAGACAGGGGACGCGCTGAAGCTTTCTTT.